This passage covers 5 T cell receptor beta chains from one sample sequenced in a study of human T cells and chemical hapten exposure. TCRdb passed the RACE reads through MiXCR, listing each CDR3 protein once. The profile shows about 46,000 distinct CDR3 sequences, approximately 4.7% of them singletons. Time point reported: healthy volunteer bleed at 2 weeks. Unfractionated whole blood yielded the extracted total RNA. Sequenced material: whole blood. All receptors derive from a female donor in good health. Some clones in this sample may be carry-over from other donors' samples.

At least ten counts were recorded for this clonotype. The V gene is TRBV6-6, the J gene TRBJ2-6; perhaps TRBD2 as D (5 bases). CDR1 and CDR2 (germline): MNHNY, SVGAGI (reference sequence). V shed 7 bases and J shed 0 bases, with 13 bases lying between them. This CDR3 region has 16 residues. Here the CDR3 reads CASNSGTVSGANVLTF. CDR3 bases: TGTGCCAGCAACAGCGGTACCGTCTCTGGGGCCAACGTCCTGACTTTC.

The sample holds one count of this clonotype. This could be a read error, since a much larger clone is one nucleotide away. Because the CDR3 is missing its conserved closing phenylalanine or tryptophan, this is likely a read error. In nucleotides, the CDR3 is TGTGCCAGCAGTTTCGTCCCTAGCGGGGGCACCCCCAATAGCACAGATACGCAGTATTTG. It codes for CASSFVPSGGTPNSTDTQYL. This chain uses TRBV28 with TRBJ2-3; 10 positions match TRBD2. The V and J ends lost 3 bases and 0 bases, in that order; junction bases with no gene match: 15. This CDR3 is built from 20 residues. Germline V lookup: CDR1 MDHEN, CDR2 SYDVKM.

This clonotype has at least ten counts. V and J are TRBV3-1 and TRBJ1-3; D gene uncertain. This CDR3 contains 13 residues. Per the germline V gene, CDR1 is LGHDT and CDR2 is YNNKEL (reference sequence). Trimming stripped 0 bases from V and 2 bases from J, with 2 bases between. DNA of the CDR3: TGTGCCAGCAGCCAAGAAGCTGGAAACACCATATATTTT. Translation: CASSQEAGNTIYF.

In its sample, this clonotype was seen many times. The CDR3 region is CASSYPCFVAGCTEAFF. The CDR3 coding sequence is TGTGCCAGCAGTTACCCCTGTTTCGTCGCAGGGTGCACTGAAGCTTTCTTT. This chain links TRBV6-2 or TRBV6-3 with TRBJ1-1, with D maybe TRBD1 (5 bases). The V end lost 2 bases, the J end lost 4 bases, and 20 bases lay between the germline ends. The CDR3 length is 17 residues. Germline CDR1 MNHEY, CDR2 SVGEGT.

In its sample, this clonotype was seen many times. The chain is built from TRBV6-6 and TRBJ2-2, with a possible D match to TRBD2 (6 bases). The ends were cut back, 5 bases at V and 7 bases at J, with 17 bases in the middle. This CDR3 region has 15 residues. Germline V CDR1 and CDR2: MNHNY, SVGAGI (reference sequence). In DNA form, the CDR3 reads TGTGCCAGCAGTCCTATCCCGGGACTGGGCGGGGAGCTGTTTTTT. Translation: CASSPIPGLGGELFF.